Below are 30 T cell receptor beta chains sequenced from a single sample in a study of CD8+CD57+ T cells in acquired aplastic anemia (dated by TCRdb to about 2018). The patients picked for sequencing were ones in whom flow cytometry had shown an expansion of CD8+CD57+ cells. TCRdb lists the instrument as Illumina HiSeq 2000. TCR beta VDJ combination and CDR3 sequence profiling used genomic DNA as the template. The public sequencing data were trimmed at Q25 with fastp and processed into clonotypes with MiXCR by TCRdb, which kept only in-frame beta chains. Rows merge per CDR3 protein into single entries with the most common DNA and genes. This sample holds roughly 250,000 distinct CDR3 sequences; 47% were observed only once. Clones ranked in the top ten supply over 7.5% of the sample. What was sequenced was sorted CD4+, CD8+, or CD8+CD57+ T cells (not recorded which) from PBMCs. These receptor sequences come from a human donor with aplastic anemia.

This clonotype has at least ten counts. J is TRBJ2-1 and V is TRBV7-6; TRBD2 aligns across 13 bases. The CDR3 is 17 amino acids. The germline CDR1 and CDR2 sequences are SGHVS and FNYEAQ. Trimming took 4 bases from V and 6 from J; bases not matched to a gene: 9. The CDR3, as DNA: TGTGCCAGCAGCTCCAACGGACTAGCGGGGGACCTCAATGAGCAGTTCTTC. Amino acids: CASSSNGLAGDLNEQFF.

Many counts were recorded for this clonotype. V and J are TRBV20-1 and TRBJ1-2; D call uncertain. Germline assignment: CDR1 DFQATT and CDR2 SNEGSKA (reference sequence). Trimming took off 1 base at V and 4 bases at J, with 13 bases between the two ends. The CDR3 totals 14 residues. The CDR3 sequence is CSARGEGLGYGYTF. CDR3 bases: TGCAGTGCTAGAGGGGAGGGTTTGGGCTATGGCTACACCTTC.

The chain combines TRBV2 with TRBJ1-2; the match to TRBD1 covers 8 bases. The CDR3 has 14 amino acids. Trimming at V came to 7 bases and at J to 7 bases, leaving 11 bases not matched to a gene. CDR1 and CDR2 from the germline V gene are SNHLY and FYNNEI. The CDR3 here is CASKSGQGFFGYTF. For the CDR3, the DNA is TGTGCCAGCAAGTCCGGACAGGGATTCTTTGGCTACACCTTC.

V is TRBV2 and J is TRBJ2-2, with D possibly TRBD2 on 5 matching bases. V lost 8 bases and J lost 2, with 12 bases in between. The CDR3 is 14 residues long. From germline, CDR1 is SNHLY and CDR2 FYNNEI. CDR3 nucleotide sequence: TGTGCCAGCCTCTCCGGACTCAACACCGGGGAGCTGTTTTTT. It specifies CASLSGLNTGELFF.

The chain recombines TRBV5-8 with TRBJ2-1; 12 nucleotides match TRBD1. In germline, CDR1 is SGHTS, CDR2 YDEGEE. The CDR3 covers 19 residues. V dropped 2 bases and J dropped 0; count of bases not matched to a gene: 9. The CDR3 DNA is TGTGCCAGCAGCTTTGGGGGACAGGGGGCACGCAGCTCCTACAATGAGCAGTTCTTC. Amino acids: CASSFGGQGARSSYNEQFF.

This clonotype has more than one count but fewer than ten. This rearrangement joins TRBV25-1 to TRBJ2-7; perhaps TRBD2 as D (6 bases). The CDR3 covers 14 residues. The germline CDR1 and CDR2 sequences are MGHDK and SYGVNS. V dropped 5 bases and J dropped 4 bases, with 15 bases sitting between them. This CDR3 reads CASSRLIGGYEQYF. The CDR3 region has the DNA TGTGCCAGCAGTAGGCTCATCGGGGGTTACGAGCAGTACTTC.

This clonotype was observed once. At one boundary the junction diverges from the germline segment, which might be a read error. The chain uses TRBV5-5 and TRBJ2-7; D is unclear. The CDR3 consists of 12 residues. Germline CDR1 and CDR2: SGHKS and YYEKEE (reference sequence). The CDR3 sequence is CASSQDQNGQYF. The DNA for the CDR3 is TGCGCCAGCAGCCAAGACCAGAATGGGCAGTACTTC.

Only a few counts were recorded for this clonotype. This chain connects TRBV30 to TRBJ2-1; 9 bases align to TRBD1. Germline V lookup: CDR1 GTSNPN, CDR2 SVGIG (reference sequence). V was pared by 3 bases and J by 9 bases, with 9 bases of the junction left unmatched. The CDR3 is 14 amino acids. DNA for the CDR3: TGTGCCTGGAGCGCCGGGACAGGGAGGGGTGAGCAGTTCTTC. As protein: CAWSAGTGRGEQFF.

This clonotype was seen a handful of times. With a much larger clone just one base away, this may be a read error. The rearrangement joins TRBV20-1 to TRBJ2-1; D possibly corresponds to TRBD2 (6 bases). The V and J ends lost 5 bases and 0 bases respectively, with 23 bases between them. The germline V gene has CDR1 DFQATT and CDR2 SNEGSKA (reference sequence). The CDR3 has 18 amino acids. CDR3 sequence reads: CSAGGTGTPISSYNEQFF. CDR3 DNA: TGCAGTGCTGGAGGGACTGGAACTCCCATTAGCTCCTACAATGAGCAGTTCTTC.

The V and J genes are TRBV4-2 and TRBJ1-2; D possibly corresponds to TRBD1 (6 bases). Trimming removed 0 bases at V and 6 bases at J, with 14 bases between. CDR3 length: 15 residues. From germline, CDR1 is LGHNA and CDR2 YNFKEQ. The CDR3 protein is CASSQDRTAFDGYTF. The DNA of the CDR3 is TGTGCCAGCAGCCAAGACCGGACAGCCTTCGATGGCTACACCTTC.

The table lists this clonotype with many counts. The chain recombines TRBV5-1 with TRBJ2-7; D ambiguous. Trimming left V 1 base short and J 3 bases short, with 20 bases between. The CDR3 is made up of 17 amino acids. Looked up from germline, CDR1 is SGHRS and CDR2 is YFSETQ. The CDR3 is CASSLKHSLPVGYEQYF. CDR3 DNA: TGCGCCAGCAGCTTGAAACATTCCCTCCCGGTGGGCTACGAGCAGTACTTC.

Concerning this clonotype itself: The missing conserved phenylalanine or tryptophan at the end of this CDR3 makes a read error likely. The CDR3 reads CASSIEASGSFYEQYL. The DNA of the CDR3 is TGTGCCAGTAGTATAGAAGCCAGCGGGAGCTTCTACGAGCAGTACCTC. The chain joins TRBV19 to TRBJ2-7; 8 nucleotides match TRBD2. V lost 0 bases and J lost 3; bases outside the gene matches: 7. The CDR3 contains 16 residues. Germline lookup yields CDR1 LNHDA and CDR2 SQIVND (reference sequence).

As concerns this clonotype: A much larger clone differs by one base, so this may be a read error. The rearrangement uses TRBV4-3 and TRBJ1-2; D uncertain. Germline values: CDR1 LGHNA, CDR2 YSLEER. The CDR3 has 14 amino acids. The CDR3 nucleotides are TGCGCCAGCAGCCAAGTCGGCCCGGCGGGTGGCTACATCTTC. As protein: CASSQVGPAGGYIF.

The chain uses TRBV24-1 and TRBJ1-4, with no clear D. Trimming took off 4 bases at V and 1 base at J, with 3 bases between the two ends. Germline V gene lookup returns CDR1 KGHDR and CDR2 SFDVKD. This CDR3 is built from 13 residues. CDR3 in DNA: TGTGCCACCAGTGAAGAAACTAATGAAAAACTGTTTTTT. This encodes CATSEETNEKLFF.

CDR3 protein: CASSLYGTFYNEQFF. The CDR3 DNA sequence: TGTGCCAGCAGCTTGTACGGGACATTCTACAATGAGCAGTTCTTC. V usage is TRBV7-6 and J usage is TRBJ2-1, with a possible D match to TRBD1 (6 bases). Germline CDR1 SGHVS, CDR2 FNYEAQ. The V end lost 3 bases, the J end lost 3 bases, and 12 bases lay between the germline ends. The CDR3 totals 15 residues.

Turning to this clonotype: At one boundary the junction diverges from the germline segment, which might be a read error. This chain uses TRBV6-6 with TRBJ2-7; possibly TRBD1 for D (6 bases). CDR3 length: 15 amino acids. Germline V gene lookup returns CDR1 MNHNY and CDR2 SVGAGI (reference sequence). CDR3 sequence: CASKVRQADTGELYF. CDR3 bases: TGTGCCAGCAAGGTTAGACAGGCCGACACCGGGGAGCTGTACTTC.

This clonotype was recorded at least ten times. The gene calls are TRBV7-3 and TRBJ2-2, with D perhaps TRBD1 (6 bases). The CDR3 contains 13 residues. Trimming cost V 5 bases and J 5 bases, with 9 bases left between them. Germline lookup yields CDR1 SGHTA and CDR2 FQGTGA. In DNA form, the CDR3 reads TGTGCCAGCAGCCGCAGGGGAACCGGGGAGCTGTTTTTT. Translating gives CASSRRGTGELFF.

This chain connects TRBV19 to TRBJ1-5; TRBD1 matches at 7 bases. The J segment lost 6 bases and the V segment lost 3 bases, leaving 11 bases of the junction unmatched. There are 16 residues in the CDR3. Germline V gene data show CDR1 as LNHDA and CDR2 as SQIVND (reference sequence). CDR3 in amino acids: CASSMRWQGEGQPQHF. The CDR3 nucleotides read TGTGCCAGTAGTATGAGATGGCAGGGGGAAGGTCAGCCCCAGCATTTT.

For this clonotype: Since a much larger clone is just one base distant, this may be a read error. The chain is built from TRBV10-1 and TRBJ2-7, with D hard to call. The germline CDR1 and CDR2 sequences are WNHNN and SYGVQD (reference sequence). The CDR3 has 15 amino acids. Written as DNA, the CDR3 is TGTGCCATCAGTTACTCGAATTGGGGTCCCTACGAGCAGTACTTC. This encodes CAISYSNWGPYEQYF.

This clonotype was observed at least ten times. CDR3 sequence reads: CASSQVGGSITYNEQFF. CDR3 bases: TGTGCCAGCAGCCAAGTGGGGGGCTCAATTACCTACAATGAGCAGTTCTTC. V usage is TRBV4-2 and J usage is TRBJ2-1; D may correspond to TRBD1 or TRBD2 (6 bases each). Trimming left V 1 base short and J 2 bases short, with 15 bases between. In germline, CDR1 is LGHNA, CDR2 YNFKEQ. The CDR3 consists of 17 residues.

This clonotype was detected only once. The chain employs TRBV4-1 and TRBJ1-5; no definite D call. Deletions cut 1 base from V and 6 bases from J, with 7 bases between. CDR1 MGHRA and CDR2 YSYEKL come from the germline V gene. The CDR3 length is 13 residues. The chain's CDR3 is CASSQVQGQPQHF. The CDR3 nucleotides are TGCGCCAGCAGCCAAGTTCAAGGTCAGCCCCAGCATTTT.

This clonotype was counted only a few times. The chain recombines TRBV19 with TRBJ1-6, with D perhaps matching TRBD1 (5 bases). Trimming took 1 base from V and 9 from J, leaving 7 bases between them. The CDR3 sequence is 13 residues long. Germline V gives CDR1 LNHDA, CDR2 SQIVND (reference sequence). This CDR3 is CASSIGGTSPLHF. CDR3 in DNA: TGTGCCAGTAGTATAGGGGGCACTTCACCCCTCCACTTT.

This chain joins TRBV11-3 and TRBJ2-6; TRBD1 agrees at 7 bases. After removal of 5 bases from V and 0 bases from J, the junction contained 13 bases not matched to a gene. This CDR3 spans 19 amino acids. Germline loops: CDR1 SGHNT, CDR2 YENEEA. In DNA, the CDR3 is TGTGCCAGCAGCCGAGCCCGACAGGGACCGAGCTCTGGGGCCAACGTCCTGACTTTC. Translating it yields CASSRARQGPSSGANVLTF.

The chain has TRBV2 and TRBJ2-2; D is possibly TRBD1 (6 bases). Germline CDR1 SNHLY, CDR2 FYNNEI. This CDR3 contains 14 residues. With 6 bases removed from V and 3 bases from J, the gap between germline ends came to 11 bases. As DNA, the CDR3 is TGTGCCAGCAGCCTGCAGGGGTACACCGGGGAGCTGTTTTTT. Encoded protein: CASSLQGYTGELFF.

This clonotype showed up just a few times. Relative to the germline gene, one junction end is altered; a read error may explain this. V is TRBV12-3 or TRBV12-4 and J is TRBJ2-7; possibly TRBD1 or TRBD2 for D (5 bases each). The CDR3 runs to 16 residues. As DNA, the CDR3 is TGTGCCAGCAGTCTCACCGGGACGTTGAGCTCCTACGGGCAGTACTTC. Translated, it gives CASSLTGTLSSYGQYF.

This clonotype came up many times. This sequence joins TRBV5-1 and TRBJ2-7, with 7 bases lining up with TRBD1. The CDR3 totals 19 residues. Germline CDR1 SGHRS, CDR2 YFSETQ. V was clipped by 5 bases and J by 1 base; unmatched bases: 21. The chain's CDR3 is CASRGRLGANRGESYEQYF. The CDR3 DNA follows: TGCGCCAGCAGAGGCCGTCTCGGCGCAAACAGGGGAGAATCCTACGAGCAGTACTTC.

This clonotype was seen only a few times. V and J are TRBV5-8 and TRBJ2-7; TRBD2 matches at 12 bases. The CDR3 loop spans 15 amino acids. Germline CDR1 SGHTS, CDR2 YDEGEE. V was pared by 3 bases and J by 6 bases, with 7 bases of the junction left unmatched. The CDR3 coding sequence is TGTGCCAGCAGCTCCCGGACTAGCGGGGTTTCCGAGCAGTACTTC. This codes for CASSSRTSGVSEQYF.

This clonotype appeared a few times. One base away lies a much larger clone, so this may be a sequencing read error. The chain employs TRBV4-1 and TRBJ2-7; D remains ambiguous. The germline gives CDR1 MGHRA, CDR2 YSYEKL. CDR3 size: 14 residues. CDR3 DNA sequence: TGCGCCAGCAGCCAAGTGGCATCCTCCCTGGAGCGGTACTTC. Its protein is CASSQVASSLERYF.

In its sample, this clonotype was seen many times. This rearrangement joins TRBV5-1 to TRBJ2-7, with 9 nucleotides matching TRBD1. Germline CDR1 reads SGHRS; CDR2 reads YFSETQ. The CDR3 length is 18 residues. V lost 1 base to trimming and J lost 2 bases; unmatched junction nucleotides: 13. The chain's CDR3 is CASSLWPPGQGNTYEQYF. CDR3 nucleotides: TGCGCCAGCAGCTTGTGGCCTCCGGGACAGGGAAACACCTACGAGCAGTACTTC.

The chain carries TRBV2 and TRBJ2-7; D is undetermined. The CDR3 consists of 14 residues. Germline CDR1 reads SNHLY; CDR2 reads FYNNEI. Between the trimmed V and J ends, which lost 6 bases and 4 bases, there was a span of 16 bases. The CDR3 DNA sequence: TGTGCCAGCAGGGTCACTTGGGCGACGTACGAGCAGTACTTC. As protein: CASRVTWATYEQYF.